The 6 T cell receptor beta chains in this list originate from one sample, sequenced in a study of early T cells in non-severe SARS-CoV-2 infection. One entry per CDR3 protein, called by TCRdb with MiXCR from the 5' RACE reads. Counted here are 80,000 to 100,000 distinct CDR3 sequences, 13% to 15% occurring once; the ten biggest clones make up roughly 6.4%. Input material: whole blood. These receptors were collected from an adult who was a healthcare worker with PCR-confirmed SARS-CoV-2 infection or an uninfected control (not recorded which).

The chain has TRBV28 and TRBJ1-1, with 8 positions matching TRBD1. The CDR3 is 15 residues long. Losses at the gene ends were 6 bases for V and 0 bases for J; bases not matched to a gene: 6. Germline CDR1 and CDR2: MDHEN and SYDVKM. CDR3 region: CASSPTGGLNTEAFF. DNA of the CDR3: TGTGCCAGCAGCCCCACAGGGGGGTTGAACACTGAAGCTTTCTTT.

There are a few counts of this clonotype. This chain joins TRBV7-6 and TRBJ2-3, with D unresolved. V gave up 5 bases and J gave up 2 bases, with 8 bases separating them. CDR1 is SGHVS and CDR2 is FNYEAQ in the germline V gene. The CDR3 extends over 13 amino acids. This CDR3 is CASSLGTTDTQYF. The CDR3 DNA reads as TGTGCCAGCAGCCTCGGCACCACAGATACGCAGTATTTT.

This clonotype was picked up many times. The J gene is TRBJ2-2, the V gene TRBV9; 10 bases agree with TRBD2. The CDR3 is 16 amino acids. Germline V gene data show CDR1 as SGDLS and CDR2 as YYNGEE. J lost 2 bases, V lost 5 bases, and 6 bases had no gene match. The CDR3, as DNA: TGTGCCAGCAGGAGTAGCGGGAGGCCAAACACCGGGGAGCTGTTTTTT. Its translation: CASRSSGRPNTGELFF.

The rearrangement joins TRBV11-2 to TRBJ1-4; D is unclear. The V gene's germline CDR1 is SGHAT and CDR2 FQNNGV. V lost 3 bases and J lost 6, with 14 bases in between. The CDR3 spans 15 residues. This CDR3 reads CASSLFGRTDEKLFF. The CDR3 DNA reads TGTGCCAGCAGCTTGTTCGGCAGAACAGATGAAAAACTGTTTTTT.

The chain recombines TRBV5-1 with TRBJ2-1; 12 bases align to TRBD2. CDR1 and CDR2 from the germline V gene are SGHRS and YFSETQ. This CDR3 is built from 19 residues. The junction had 9 bases not matched to a gene; V was cut back by 1 base and J by 1 base. The DNA for the CDR3 is TGCGCCAGCAGCTTGAGGCTAGCGGGAGGGCCGGGATCCTACAATGAGCAGTTCTTC. Translated: CASSLRLAGGPGSYNEQFF. Filled out from reference TRBV5-1 and TRBJ2-1, the complete variable domain reads KAGVTQTPRYLIKTRGQQVTLSCSPISGHRSVSWYQQTPGQGLQFLFEYFSETQRNKGNFPGRFSGRQFSNSRSEMNVSTLELGDSALYLCASSLRLAGGPGSYNEQFFGPGTRLTVL.

The J gene is TRBJ2-7, the V gene TRBV12-3 or TRBV12-4, with 7 bases lining up with TRBD1. The CDR3 length is 15 residues. V was pared by 5 bases and J by 0 bases, with 7 bases of the junction left unmatched. CDR3: CASSPDRTSSYEQYF. CDR3 nucleotide sequence: TGTGCCAGCAGTCCGGACAGGACCAGCTCCTACGAGCAGTACTTC.